This T cell receptor beta chain was profiled in a study of lymphopenia after photon versus proton radiotherapy. Study-level findings and limits: Photon-treated patients lost naive T cells and TCR diversity; proton-treated stayed stable. Survival link was tested only in deceased patients; proton benefit remains a possibility. In patients who died, overall survival fell as post-nadir TCR diversity dropped more. After lymphocyte nadir, photon-treated repertoires showed oligoclonal expansion, especially CD8+ Temra.

On this clone: The antigen is unknown.

This table comes from immunoSEQ multiplex PCR, and its TCRdb copy is limited to in-frame clones, with some not included. This table holds 150,000 to 200,000 clones, 80% to 90% found once. The sequence was obtained from a man in his forties or fifties with gastric cancer. The sequencing used peripheral blood, collected from a patient treated with photon-based radiotherapy.

The CDR3 DNA follows: TGTGCCAGTAGTGTTAACACCGGGGAGCTGTTTTTT. Translating gives CASSVNTGELFF. The chain has TRBV19 and TRBJ2-2; D remains unclear. V dropped 5 bases and J dropped 2 bases, with 3 bases sitting between them. The CDR3 sequence is 12 residues long. Germline lookup yields CDR1 LNHDA and CDR2 SQIVND (reference sequence). The full variable domain, rest sourced from reference TRBV19 and TRBJ2-2, is DGGITQSPKYLFRKEGQNVTLSCEQNLNHDAMYWYRQDPGQGLRLIYYSQIVNDFQKGDIAEGYSVSREKKESFPLTVTSAQKNPTAFYLCASSVNTGELFFGEGSRLTVL.